This TCR beta chain was recovered during a study of shared clonotypes between healthy human individuals. Study-wide points: Non-shared clonotypes were found to have lower generation probabilities than the clonotypes that were shared by all four of the sorted-subset donors.

Assay: immunoSEQ multiplex PCR; the TCRdb copy retains only in-frame clones and omits some. This table has about 2.4 million clones, under 95% appearing once. Every contributor of samples was a Caucasian grown-up residing in Nashville, Tennessee. Regarding this clone: The antigen is unknown.

Germline assignment: CDR1 SGHTA and CDR2 FQGNSA. This CDR3 contains 15 residues. Trimming removed 3 bases at V and 3 bases at J, with 12 bases between. The chain has TRBV7-2 and TRBJ2-1, with D unclear. This TCR came from a man aged 18 to 35 in good health. Some clones in this sample may be carry-over from other donors' samples. The specimen sequenced was naive CD4+ T cells from PBMCs. Subset described: CD45RA+ positively selected. This CDR3 is CASSLAPRYYNEQFF. CDR3 in DNA: TGTGCCAGCAGCTTGGCGCCCCGGTACTACAATGAGCAGTTCTTC.